Shown below are 16 T cell receptor beta chains from a single sample sequenced in a study of response to subunit inactivated influenza vaccine. A single record per CDR3 protein comes from TCRdb applying MiXCR to the RT-PCR reads. The sample carries about 570,000 distinct CDR3 sequences, 11% recorded once. The sample also formed part of further work on T cells expressing NK-cell markers. According to that study: Beta-chain TCR cDNA was generated via 5'RACE template switching with UMIs.

The specimen comprised PBMCs from blood, sampled on the day of vaccination. The receptors were gathered from a man aged 50-59 years who received an inactivated influenza vaccine.

This chain joins TRBV5-1 and TRBJ2-1, with D possibly called TRBD1 or TRBD2 (6 bases each). The germline V gene has CDR1 SGHRS and CDR2 YFSETQ. With 4 bases removed from V and 4 bases from J, the gap between germline ends came to 18 bases. The CDR3 length is 16 residues. In DNA form, the CDR3 reads TGCGCCAGCAGCCCGTCGGGGGCGCCCAAATACAATGAGCAGTTCTTC. Translated: CASSPSGAPKYNEQFF.

The table lists this clonotype with a few counts. The chain carries TRBV18 and TRBJ1-2; 7 positions agree with TRBD1. J lost 8 bases, V lost 0 bases, and 9 bases had no gene match. Germline V CDR1 and CDR2: KGHSH, LQKENI. The CDR3 spans 15 residues. CDR3 sequence reads: CASSPPGQGVRGYTF. Here the CDR3 DNA reads TGTGCCAGCTCACCACCAGGGCAGGGGGTTCGCGGCTACACCTTC.

This chain connects TRBV3-1 to TRBJ1-5, with 8 bases aligning to TRBD1. V lost 1 base and J lost 5; bases outside the gene matches: 4. CDR1 LGHDT and CDR2 YNNKEL come from the germline V gene (reference sequence). The CDR3 spans 15 residues. The CDR3 region has the DNA TGTGCCAGCAGCCAAGGACAGGGGTACGATCAGCCCCAGCATTTT. It is translated as CASSQGQGYDQPQHF.

This clonotype showed up just a few times. This rearrangement joins TRBV29-1 to TRBJ2-2; 9 positions agree with TRBD2. Trimming at V came to 4 bases and at J to 0 bases, leaving 3 bases not matched to a gene. Germline V gene lookup returns CDR1 SQVTM and CDR2 ANQGSEA. CDR3 length: 15 residues. This CDR3 is CSVVAGGANTGELFF. DNA of the CDR3: TGCAGCGTTGTTGCGGGGGGGGCGAACACCGGGGAGCTGTTTTTT.

This clonotype was counted between two and nine times. The chain carries TRBV25-1 and TRBJ2-3, with 10 bases that match TRBD1. V dropped 1 base and J dropped 5; count of bases not matched to a gene: 0. The CDR3 contains 14 residues. The germline V gene encodes CDR1 MGHDK and CDR2 SYGVNS. The CDR3: CASSEWDRGDTQYF. The CDR3 nucleotides are TGTGCCAGCAGTGAATGGGACAGGGGAGATACGCAGTATTTT.

CDR3 in amino acids: CASRIGTSGGAAMQYF. The CDR3 region has the DNA TGTGCCAGCAGGATTGGGACTAGCGGGGGGGCCGCAATGCAGTATTTT. The chain uses TRBV6-1 and TRBJ2-3; 16 bases match TRBD2. J was trimmed by 11 bases and V by 6 bases; bases with no gene match: 11. Germline CDR1 MNHNS, CDR2 SASEGT. The CDR3 has 16 amino acids.

The V gene is TRBV10-3, the J gene TRBJ2-7; tentatively, D is TRBD2 (6 bases). The CDR3 totals 13 residues. The V end was cut by 4 bases, the J end by 2 bases, with 9 bases between. Germline V gene lookup returns CDR1 ENHRY and CDR2 SYGVKD. CDR3 protein: CAISVGEAYEQYF. CDR3 nucleotide sequence: TGTGCCATCAGTGTGGGGGAGGCCTACGAGCAGTACTTC.

This clonotype was counted between two and nine times. The rearrangement uses TRBV29-1 and TRBJ1-4; perhaps TRBD1 as D (6 bases). V gave up 7 bases and J gave up 3 bases, with 12 bases separating them. The CDR3 consists of 13 residues. CDR1 is SQVTM and CDR2 is ANQGSEA in the germline V gene. CDR3 region: CSAGTTSNEKLFF. The CDR3 DNA reads as TGCAGCGCAGGGACAACTTCTAATGAAAAACTGTTTTTT. Filled out from reference TRBV29-1 and TRBJ1-4, the complete variable domain reads SAVISQKPSRDICQRGTSLTIQCQVDSQVTMMFWYRQQPGQSLTLIATANQGSEATYESGFVIDKFPISRPNLTFSTLTVSNMSPEDSSIYLCSAGTTSNEKLFFGSGTQLSVL.

The chain has TRBV11-1 and TRBJ2-5, with 14 bases lining up with TRBD2. The length of the CDR3 is 19 residues. Germline V gene lookup returns CDR1 SGHAT and CDR2 FQDESV (reference sequence). After removal of 7 bases from V and 2 bases from J, the junction contained 15 bases not matched to a gene. In nucleotides, the CDR3 is TGTGCCAGCACCGAGCTTTGGACTAGCGGGAGGACGAAACAAGAGACCCAGTACTTC. It specifies CASTELWTSGRTKQETQYF.

As for this clonotype: This may be a read error: a much more frequent sequence differs by one nucleotide. The rearrangement uses TRBV27 and TRBJ2-7, with D possibly TRBD1 on 5 matching bases. The CDR3 consists of 13 residues. The germline CDR1 and CDR2 sequences are MNHEY and SMNVEV (reference sequence). The CDR3 region has the DNA TGTGTCAGCAGTTTAAGACAGTCCTACGAGCAGTACTTC. Its translation is CVSSLRQSYEQYF.

The sample holds a few counts of this clonotype. This chain uses TRBV4-1 with TRBJ2-4; D gene unclear. V lost 1 base and J 2 bases, leaving 15 bases between the germline ends. Germline V gives CDR1 MGHRA, CDR2 YSYEKL. This CDR3 is built from 17 residues. This chain's CDR3 is CASSQALPAWSKNIQYF. CDR3 nucleotides: TGCGCCAGCAGCCAAGCGCTTCCGGCTTGGTCCAAAAACATTCAGTACTTC.

This rearrangement joins TRBV6-2 or TRBV6-3 to TRBJ2-4; 7 nucleotides line up with TRBD1. V lost 0 bases, J lost 0 bases, and 20 bases stayed unmatched. The V gene's germline CDR1 is MNHEY and CDR2 SVGEGT. The CDR3 extends over 22 amino acids. CDR3 in DNA: TGTGCCAGCAGTTACTCCTGGTTGACTATCCGGGACAGAGAAATAGCCAAAAACATTCAGTACTTC. Translated, it gives CASSYSWLTIRDREIAKNIQYF.

This clonotype was recorded at least ten times. The chain combines TRBV7-2 with TRBJ2-5, with 7 bases that match TRBD1. The length of the CDR3 is 14 residues. Germline loops: CDR1 SGHTA, CDR2 FQGNSA. J was trimmed by 5 bases and V by 5 bases; bases with no gene match: 8. The CDR3 loop reads CASSPGVQGETQYF. For the CDR3, the DNA is TGTGCCAGCAGCCCCGGGGTACAGGGGGAGACCCAGTACTTC.

This clonotype has at least ten counts. The rearrangement joins TRBV29-1 to TRBJ2-1; D call uncertain. V was shortened by 3 bases and J by 3 bases, with 6 bases between the two germline ends. The length of the CDR3 is 12 residues. In germline, CDR1 is SQVTM, CDR2 ANQGSEA. DNA for the CDR3: TGCAGCGTTGAGGGCAGCTACAATGAGCAGTTCTTC. It codes for CSVEGSYNEQFF.

This clonotype appeared many times. The rearrangement joins TRBV2 to TRBJ2-7, with 8 bases fitting TRBD1. The CDR3 runs to 15 residues. V trimming: 7 bases; J trimming: 1 base; junction bases outside the gene matches: 9. Germline-derived CDR1 and CDR2 are SNHLY and FYNNEI. The CDR3 spells CASKTGQGVSYEQYF. The CDR3 bases are TGTGCCAGCAAAACCGGACAGGGAGTTTCCTACGAGCAGTACTTC.

The chain combines TRBV20-1 with TRBJ1-2; 7 bases match TRBD1. V trimming: 5 bases; J trimming: 4 bases; junction bases outside the gene matches: 10. Germline loops: CDR1 DFQATT, CDR2 SNEGSKA (reference sequence). CDR3 length: 14 residues. CDR3 protein: CSASGGGAGYGYTF. The CDR3 region has the DNA TGCAGTGCTTCGGGAGGGGGCGCAGGCTATGGCTACACCTTC.